This entry describes one TCR beta chain. Its antigen is unknown. The CDR3 has 16 residues. Germline V gives CDR1 SGHTA, CDR2 FQGNSA. The V and J ends lost 1 base and 5 bases, in that order; junction bases with no gene match: 9. These data originate in a study of T cells after yellow fever vaccination. Study outcomes and limitations: FACS-sorted repertoires might harbor abundant contaminating clonotypes from the bulk population.

TCRdb independently ran MiXCR on the 5' RACE reads; one entry per CDR3 protein. The sample lists 300,000 to 450,000 distinct CDR3 sequences, roughly 8.4% occurring once. The input for sequencing was PBMCs, taken roughly 47 days after the first yellow fever vaccination. This clonotype originated in a man aged 18 to 29 who received the YFV17D yellow fever vaccine. V usage is TRBV7-2 and J usage is TRBJ2-5; TRBD1 aligns across 8 bases. The CDR3 DNA is TGTGCCAGCAGCTTAGAAGGGCAGGGGGCAGGGGAGACCCAGTACTTC. It yields the protein CASSLEGQGAGETQYF.